The subject of this entry is one T cell receptor (beta chain). The antigen is undetermined. The V gene's germline CDR1 is LGHNA and CDR2 YSLEER. Germline trimming cut 4 bases from V and 5 bases from J; bases unmatched to any gene: 7. The CDR3 extends over 15 amino acids. The sample originates from a study of cytomegalovirus exposure and HLA in healthy donors. General study findings and limits: Around 18,000 TCR beta sequences were associated with HLA alleles at 0.05 false discovery rate in a later analysis.

13 Jbeta primers and 60 Vbeta primers were used for the PCR. Measured with immunoSEQ multiplex PCR; TCRdb has only the in-frame clones, and not every one. Here the sample spans approximately 130,000 clones, around 81% being singletons. This TCR came from a man younger than 35 in good health and CMV-seronegative. The chain has TRBV4-3 and TRBJ2-5; 10 bases align to TRBD2. The sample taken for sequencing was PBMCs. The CDR3 DNA reads as TGCGCCAGCAGCCTACAGCGGGGGGGCCTCGAGACCCAGTACTTC. This gives the protein CASSLQRGGLETQYF.